This TCR beta chain was profiled in a study of ipilimumab plus nivolumab after autologous stem cell transplantation. Study-wide context: Median doses per patient: a few ipilimumab, fewer than ten nivolumab. Both relapsed and primary refractory DLBCL were included.

The protocol was immunoSEQ multiplex PCR, while the TCRdb copy is restricted to in-frame clones and leaves out a portion. The table shows tens of thousands of clones, with 83% occurring only once. Through week 26, nivolumab 3 mg/kg IV was given weeks 1, 4, 7, 10, then biweekly. Germline V gene lookup returns CDR1 MNHNS and CDR2 SASEGT. The germline V and J ends were trimmed by 5 bases and 2 bases, with 10 bases remaining between them. The CDR3 has 13 residues. The receptor comes from a male donor with diffuse large B-cell lymphoma. Material: PBMCs, obtained in a trial of ipilimumab plus nivolumab as post-transplant consolidation. V and J are TRBV6-1 and TRBJ2-7; no definite D call. CDR3 region: CASSRYEAYEQYF. The CDR3 bases are TGTGCCAGCAGTCGGTACGAAGCCTACGAGCAGTACTTC.